The sample holds a few counts of the clone carrying this T cell receptor beta chain. Its antigen is unidentified. Researchers isolated at least 7 million PBMCs per sample. A second PCR of roughly 7 to 11 cycles used a sample-barcoded 5' primer and a J-beta primer mix. Each of the samples gave a minimum of 3 million paired-end reads that contained CDR3. TCRdb ran MiXCR on the 5' RACE reads and lists one entry per CDR3 protein. Counted here are about 1.6 million distinct CDR3 sequences, about 32% occurring once; the ten biggest clones make up about 11%. The data originate from a study of blood T cells in healthy people across ages. General study results and limits: Observed TCR beta diversity showed a strong correlation with the percentage of naive T cells as measured by flow cytometry.

Sequencing was performed on blood. The clonotype originates from a woman younger than 45 in good health.

In DNA, the CDR3 is TGTGCCAGCAGTTTTTTACTTAACTATGGCTACACCTTC. Its translation: CASSFLLNYGYTF. The V and J genes are TRBV12-3 or TRBV12-4 and TRBJ1-2; D not resolved. The CDR3 covers 13 residues. V was trimmed by 3 bases and J by 1 base, leaving 6 bases between them.